The sequence of this TCR beta chain was determined in a study of HIV-infected patients and healthy controls. Regarding the study as a whole: HIV-infected repertoires had significantly higher mean Gini indices than controls, possibly reflecting oligoclonality.

The CDR3 runs 11 residues. Germline assignment: CDR1 MDHEN and CDR2 SYDVKM. Trimming left V 4 bases short and J 5 bases short, with 6 bases between. cDNA was made from about 510 ng RNA using alpha and beta constant primers. Separate chain-specific third strand synthesis with multiplexing indices produced the alpha and beta libraries. All rearrangements within a chain used one primer pair; cDNA molecules carried barcodes. A 5' RACE adapter with a random hexamer and the SP2 primer site was joined to cDNA. A 12-nucleotide barcode per molecule came from two concatenated random hexamers added pre-amplification. TCRdb passed the 5' RACE reads through MiXCR, listing each CDR3 protein once. The sample lists around 18,000 distinct CDR3 sequences, around 10% occurring once. The sample holds a few counts of this clonotype. The antigen is not known. The repertoire came from unfractionated whole blood and reflected all unsorted peripheral T cells.

V is TRBV28 and J is TRBJ2-7; unclear D gene. This TCR was sampled from an adult in good health. The specimen was blood. The CDR3 bases are TGTGCCAGCAGTTCGCAGAACGAGCAGTACTTC. This encodes CASSSQNEQYF.